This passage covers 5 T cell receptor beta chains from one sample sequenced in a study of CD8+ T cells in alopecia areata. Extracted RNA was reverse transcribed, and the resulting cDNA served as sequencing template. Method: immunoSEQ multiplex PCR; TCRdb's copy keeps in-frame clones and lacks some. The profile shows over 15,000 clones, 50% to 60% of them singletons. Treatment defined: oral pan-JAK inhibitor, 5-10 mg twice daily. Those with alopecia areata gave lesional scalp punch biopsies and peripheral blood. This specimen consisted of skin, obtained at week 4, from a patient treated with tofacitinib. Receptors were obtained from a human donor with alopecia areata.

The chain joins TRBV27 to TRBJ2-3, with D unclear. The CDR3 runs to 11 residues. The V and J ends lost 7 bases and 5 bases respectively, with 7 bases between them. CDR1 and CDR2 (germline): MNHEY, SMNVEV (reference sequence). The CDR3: CASTSRDTQYF. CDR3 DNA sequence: TGTGCCAGCACCTCTAGAGATACGCAGTATTTT.

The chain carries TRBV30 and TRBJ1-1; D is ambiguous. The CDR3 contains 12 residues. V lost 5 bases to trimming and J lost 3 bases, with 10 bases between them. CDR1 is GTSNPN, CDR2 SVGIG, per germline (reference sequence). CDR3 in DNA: TGTGCCTGGGGGAAGTGGGACACTGAAGCTTTCTTT. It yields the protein CAWGKWDTEAFF.

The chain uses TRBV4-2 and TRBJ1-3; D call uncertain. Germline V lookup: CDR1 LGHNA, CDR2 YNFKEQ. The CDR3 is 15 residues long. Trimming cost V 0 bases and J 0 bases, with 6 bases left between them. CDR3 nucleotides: TGTGCCAGCAGCCAAGAAACAGCCTCTGGAAACACCATATATTTT. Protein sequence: CASSQETASGNTIYF.

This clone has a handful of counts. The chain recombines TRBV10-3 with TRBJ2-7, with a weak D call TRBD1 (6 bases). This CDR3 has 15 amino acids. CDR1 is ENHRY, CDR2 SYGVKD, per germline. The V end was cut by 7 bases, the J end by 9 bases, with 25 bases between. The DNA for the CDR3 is TGTGCCATCACGCCCACACAGGGATCCGATGTCGGGCAGTACTTC. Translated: CAITPTQGSDVGQYF.

CDR3 sequence reads: CASSLSGGMNTEAFF. CDR3 coding DNA: TGTGCCAGCAGCCTATCCGGGGGCATGAACACTGAAGCTTTCTTT. The rearrangement joins TRBV6-6 to TRBJ1-1; D might be TRBD1 (6 bases). V was trimmed by 6 bases and J by 0 bases, leaving 14 bases between them. This CDR3 comprises 15 residues. CDR1 is MNHNY, CDR2 SVGAGI, per germline (reference sequence).